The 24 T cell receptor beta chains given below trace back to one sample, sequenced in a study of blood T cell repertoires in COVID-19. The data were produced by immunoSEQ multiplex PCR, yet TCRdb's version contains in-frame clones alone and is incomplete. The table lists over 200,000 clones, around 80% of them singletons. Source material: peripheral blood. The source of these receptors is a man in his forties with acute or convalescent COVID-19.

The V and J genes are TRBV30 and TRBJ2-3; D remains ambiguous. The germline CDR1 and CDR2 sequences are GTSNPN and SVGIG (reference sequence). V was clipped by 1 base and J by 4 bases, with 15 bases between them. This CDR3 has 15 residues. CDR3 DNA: TGTGCCTGGAGTGGAGGTCGGAAAGAGGCAGATACGCAGTATTTT. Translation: CAWSGGRKEADTQYF.

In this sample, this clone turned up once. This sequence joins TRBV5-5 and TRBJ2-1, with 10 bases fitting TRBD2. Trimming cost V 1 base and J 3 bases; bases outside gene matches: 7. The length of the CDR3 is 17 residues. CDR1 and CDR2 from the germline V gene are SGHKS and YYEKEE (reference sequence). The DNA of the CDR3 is TGTGCCAGCAGCTTGTCTCACACTAGCGGGAACTACAATGAGCAGTTCTTC. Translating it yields CASSLSHTSGNYNEQFF.

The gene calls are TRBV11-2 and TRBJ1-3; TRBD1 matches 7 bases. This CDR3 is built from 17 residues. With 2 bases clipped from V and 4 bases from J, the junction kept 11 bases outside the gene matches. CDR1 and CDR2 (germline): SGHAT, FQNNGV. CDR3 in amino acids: CASSLSWLTGPGNTIYF. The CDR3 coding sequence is TGTGCCAGCAGCTTATCTTGGCTGACAGGGCCGGGAAACACCATATATTTT.

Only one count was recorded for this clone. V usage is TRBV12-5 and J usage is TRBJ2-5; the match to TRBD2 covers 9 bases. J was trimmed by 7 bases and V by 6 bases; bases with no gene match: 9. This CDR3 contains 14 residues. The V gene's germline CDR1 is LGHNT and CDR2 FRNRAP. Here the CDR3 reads CASGSGTSRGTQYF. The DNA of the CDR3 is TGTGCTAGTGGATCCGGGACTAGCAGGGGGACCCAGTACTTC.

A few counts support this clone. CDR3 nucleotide sequence: TGTGCCAGCAGCCAAGAATCAGGGGGAAACTATGGCTACACCTTC. Its protein is CASSQESGGNYGYTF. The gene calls are TRBV4-2 and TRBJ1-2; 7 bases are a match to TRBD1. The germline gives CDR1 LGHNA, CDR2 YNFKEQ. The CDR3 covers 15 residues. With 0 bases clipped from V and 2 bases from J, the junction kept 3 bases outside the gene matches.

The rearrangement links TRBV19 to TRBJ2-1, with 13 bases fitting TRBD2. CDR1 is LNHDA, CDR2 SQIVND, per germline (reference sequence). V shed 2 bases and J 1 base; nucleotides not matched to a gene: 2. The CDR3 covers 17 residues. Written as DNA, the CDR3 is TGTGCCAGTAGTATAAAACTAGCGGGAGGGTCCTACAATGAGCAGTTCTTC. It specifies CASSIKLAGGSYNEQFF.

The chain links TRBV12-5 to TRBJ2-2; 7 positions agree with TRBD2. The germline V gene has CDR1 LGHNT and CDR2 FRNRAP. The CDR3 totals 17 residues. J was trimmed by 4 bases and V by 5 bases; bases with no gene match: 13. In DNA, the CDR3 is TGTGCTAGTGGTCCCCGAGGGAGCGGGATAACCACCGGGGAGCTGTTTTTT. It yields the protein CASGPRGSGITTGELFF.

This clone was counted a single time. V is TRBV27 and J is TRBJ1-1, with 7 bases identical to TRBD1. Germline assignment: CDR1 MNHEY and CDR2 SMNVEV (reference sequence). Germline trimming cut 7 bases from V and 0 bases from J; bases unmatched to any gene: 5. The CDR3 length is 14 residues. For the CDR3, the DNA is TGTGCCAGCAAGGAGGGGGCTATGAACACTGAAGCTTTCTTT. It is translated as CASKEGAMNTEAFF.

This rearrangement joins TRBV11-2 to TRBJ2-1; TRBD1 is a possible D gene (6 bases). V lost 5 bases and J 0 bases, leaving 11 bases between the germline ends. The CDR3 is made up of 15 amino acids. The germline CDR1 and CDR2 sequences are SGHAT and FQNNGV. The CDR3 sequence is CASSQGRTSYNEQFF. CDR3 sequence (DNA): TGTGCCAGCAGCCAGGGGAGAACCTCCTACAATGAGCAGTTCTTC.

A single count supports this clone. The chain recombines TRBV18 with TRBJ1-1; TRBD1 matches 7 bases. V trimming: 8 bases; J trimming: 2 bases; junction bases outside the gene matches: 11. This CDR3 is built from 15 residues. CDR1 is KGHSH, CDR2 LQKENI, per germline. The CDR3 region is CASPLPGQLNTEAFF. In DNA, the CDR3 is TGTGCCAGCCCACTACCGGGACAGCTAAACACTGAAGCTTTCTTT.

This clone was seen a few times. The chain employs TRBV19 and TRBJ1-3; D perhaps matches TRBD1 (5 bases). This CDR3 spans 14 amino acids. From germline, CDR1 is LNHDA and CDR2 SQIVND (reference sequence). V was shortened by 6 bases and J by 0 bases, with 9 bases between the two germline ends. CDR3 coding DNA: TGTGCCAGTAGCAAGGGGCACTCTGGAAACACCATATATTTT. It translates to CASSKGHSGNTIYF.

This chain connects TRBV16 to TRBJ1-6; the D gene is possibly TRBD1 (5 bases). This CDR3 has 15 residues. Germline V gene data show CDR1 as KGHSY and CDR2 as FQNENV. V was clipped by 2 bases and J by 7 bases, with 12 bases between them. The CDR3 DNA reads TGTGCCAGCAGCCAACCTGACAGACCCAATTCACCCCTCCACTTT. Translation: CASSQPDRPNSPLHF.

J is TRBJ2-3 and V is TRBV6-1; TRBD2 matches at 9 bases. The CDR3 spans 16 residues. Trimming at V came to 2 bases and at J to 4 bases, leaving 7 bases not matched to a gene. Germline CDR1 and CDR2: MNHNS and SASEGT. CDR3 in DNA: TGTGCCAGCAGTGAATGGCGGGAGGGCGAGGCAGATACGCAGTATTTT. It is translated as CASSEWREGEADTQYF.

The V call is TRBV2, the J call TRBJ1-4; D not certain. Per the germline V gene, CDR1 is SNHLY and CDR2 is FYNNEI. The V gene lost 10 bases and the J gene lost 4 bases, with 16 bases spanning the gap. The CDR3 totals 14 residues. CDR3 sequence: CAIRNGGFNEKLFF. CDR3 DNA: TGTGCCATCAGAAATGGCGGCTTTAATGAAAAACTGTTTTTT.

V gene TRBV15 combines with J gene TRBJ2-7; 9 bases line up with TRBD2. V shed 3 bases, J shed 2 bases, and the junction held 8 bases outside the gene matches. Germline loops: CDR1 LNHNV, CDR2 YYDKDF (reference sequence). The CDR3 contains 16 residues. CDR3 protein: CATSSERLAETYEQYF. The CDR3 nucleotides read TGTGCCACCAGCAGTGAAAGACTAGCGGAGACCTACGAGCAGTACTTC.

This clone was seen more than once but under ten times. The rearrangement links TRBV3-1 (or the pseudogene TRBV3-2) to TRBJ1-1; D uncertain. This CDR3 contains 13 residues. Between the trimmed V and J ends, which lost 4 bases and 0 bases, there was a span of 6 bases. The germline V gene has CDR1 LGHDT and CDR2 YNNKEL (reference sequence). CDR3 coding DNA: TGTGCCAGCAGCCCCGTCTTGAACACTGAAGCTTTCTTT. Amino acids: CASSPVLNTEAFF.

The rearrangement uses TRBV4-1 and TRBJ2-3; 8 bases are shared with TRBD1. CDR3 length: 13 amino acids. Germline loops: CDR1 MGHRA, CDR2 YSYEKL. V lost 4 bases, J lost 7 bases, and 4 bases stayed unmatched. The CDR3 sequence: CASSLTGGNTQYF. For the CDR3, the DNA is TGCGCCAGCAGCCTTACAGGGGGGAATACGCAGTATTTT.

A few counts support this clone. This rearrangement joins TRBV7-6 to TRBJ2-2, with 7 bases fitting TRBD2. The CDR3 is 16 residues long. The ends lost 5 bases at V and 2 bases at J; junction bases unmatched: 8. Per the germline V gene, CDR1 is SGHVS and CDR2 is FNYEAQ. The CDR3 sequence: CASSPQERENTGELFF. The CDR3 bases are TGTGCCAGCAGCCCCCAAGAGCGGGAAAACACCGGGGAGCTGTTTTTT.

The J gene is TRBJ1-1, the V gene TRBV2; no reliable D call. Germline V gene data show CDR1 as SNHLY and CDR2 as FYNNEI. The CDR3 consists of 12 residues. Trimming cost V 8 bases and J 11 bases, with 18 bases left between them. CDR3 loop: CASGEAGLGAFF. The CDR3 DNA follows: TGTGCCAGCGGGGAGGCGGGATTGGGGGCTTTCTTT.

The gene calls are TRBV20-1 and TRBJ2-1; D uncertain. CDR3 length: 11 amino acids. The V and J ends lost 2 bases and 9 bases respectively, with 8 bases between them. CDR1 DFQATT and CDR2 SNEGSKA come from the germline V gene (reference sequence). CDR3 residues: CSARSSREQFF. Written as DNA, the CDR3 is TGCAGTGCTAGATCTAGTCGTGAGCAGTTCTTC.

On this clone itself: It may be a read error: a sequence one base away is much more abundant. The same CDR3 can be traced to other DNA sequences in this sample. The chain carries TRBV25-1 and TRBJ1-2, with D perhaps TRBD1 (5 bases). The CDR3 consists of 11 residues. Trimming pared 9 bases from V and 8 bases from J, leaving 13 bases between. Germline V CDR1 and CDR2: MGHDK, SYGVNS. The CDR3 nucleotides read TGTGCCAGTAGTCTGGGGCGAGGCTACACCTTC. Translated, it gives CASSLGRGYTF.

The CDR3 sequence: CASSLGTGANQPQHF. In nucleotides, the CDR3 is TGTGCCAGCAGCTTGGGGACAGGCGCCAATCAGCCCCAGCATTTT. The V and J genes are TRBV5-5 and TRBJ1-5; TRBD1 matches 7 bases. Trimming cost V 0 bases and J 3 bases; bases outside gene matches: 3. This CDR3 has 15 residues. Per germline, CDR1 SGHKS and CDR2 YYEKEE (reference sequence).

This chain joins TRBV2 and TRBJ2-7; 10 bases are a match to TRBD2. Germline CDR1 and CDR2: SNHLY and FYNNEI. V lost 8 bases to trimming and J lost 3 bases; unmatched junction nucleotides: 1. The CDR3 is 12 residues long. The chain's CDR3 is CASLAGDYEQYF. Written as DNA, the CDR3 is TGTGCCAGCCTAGCGGGAGACTACGAGCAGTACTTC.

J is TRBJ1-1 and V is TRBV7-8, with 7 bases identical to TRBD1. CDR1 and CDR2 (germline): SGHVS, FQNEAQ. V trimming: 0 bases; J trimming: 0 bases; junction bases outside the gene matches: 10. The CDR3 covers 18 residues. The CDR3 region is CASSLAGQALWLNTEAFF. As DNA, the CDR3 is TGTGCCAGCAGCTTAGCCGGACAGGCCCTTTGGTTGAACACTGAAGCTTTCTTT.